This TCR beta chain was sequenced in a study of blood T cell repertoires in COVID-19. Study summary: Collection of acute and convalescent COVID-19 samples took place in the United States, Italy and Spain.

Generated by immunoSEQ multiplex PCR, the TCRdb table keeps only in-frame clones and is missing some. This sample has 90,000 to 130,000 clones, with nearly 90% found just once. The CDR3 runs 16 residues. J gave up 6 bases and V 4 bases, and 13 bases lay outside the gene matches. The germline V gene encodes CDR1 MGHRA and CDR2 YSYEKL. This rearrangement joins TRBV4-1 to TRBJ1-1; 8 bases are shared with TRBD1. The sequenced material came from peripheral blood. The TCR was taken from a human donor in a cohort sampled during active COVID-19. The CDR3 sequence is CASSPSIGDRSSEAFF. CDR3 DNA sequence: TGCGCCAGCAGCCCAAGTATTGGGGACAGGAGCTCTGAAGCTTTCTTT.